What follows describes a single T cell receptor (beta chain). TCRdb's table, derived via immunoSEQ multiplex PCR, lists solely in-frame clones and lacks some. The sample gives 200,000 or so clones, roughly 90% of which show up once; under 7.5% is in the top ten. This record belongs to a study of blood T cell repertoires in COVID-19. About the research overall: The cDNA or gDNA used as material had been derived from T cells, B-cell-depleted T cells, or PBMCs.

The CDR3 length is 17 residues. The V end lost 8 bases, the J end lost 7 bases, and 30 bases lay between the germline ends. In germline, CDR1 is SEHNR, CDR2 FQNEAQ (reference sequence). This sequence originates from a man in his sixties who had recovered from COVID-19. Sequenced material: peripheral blood. J is TRBJ2-7 and V is TRBV7-9; D is perhaps TRBD2 (5 bases). This chain's CDR3 is CASPTPAENIYGREQYF. In nucleotides, the CDR3 is TGTGCCAGCCCCACGCCAGCGGAAAATATTTACGGTCGGGAGCAGTACTTC.